This T cell receptor (beta chain) was profiled in a study of blood T cell repertoires in COVID-19. The CDR3 totals 18 residues. Germline-derived CDR1 and CDR2 are SGHVS and FQNEAQ. V gave up 5 bases and J gave up 5 bases, with 27 bases separating them. Recovered status in Cohort 3 required two negative PCRs, clearance, or symptom resolution. Measured with immunoSEQ multiplex PCR; TCRdb has only the in-frame clones, and not every one. Here the sample spans approximately 490,000 clones, 70% to 90% being singletons. The chain couples TRBV7-8 to TRBJ2-5, with a tentative D call TRBD2 (6 bases). Sequencing was done on a sample of PBMCs or T cells enriched from blood (not recorded which). This TCR came from a woman aged 55-75 years who had recovered from COVID-19. In DNA, the CDR3 is TGTGCCAGCAGCCCCGTCCTCGCCTCCGGGAGCGGACTGGAGACCCAGTACTTC. The encoded protein is CASSPVLASGSGLETQYF.